A single sample is the source of the 20 T cell receptor beta chains below, sequenced in a study of T cells in Graves' hyperthyroidism and ophthalmopathy. Amplification of TCR beta CDR3 regions was performed using RNA transcripts as template. Using the HTBI primer set, a first-round RT-PCR was run on the TCR CDR3. MiXCR was run by TCRdb on the multiplex PCR reads, yielding one entry per CDR3 protein. The table lists about 700,000 distinct CDR3 sequences, around 15% of them singletons. Sample: blood. The receptors shown here come from a young woman with Graves' hyperthyroidism.

In its sample, this clonotype was seen many times. J is TRBJ2-3 and V is TRBV11-2; D is undetermined. This CDR3 contains 12 residues. Germline-derived CDR1 and CDR2 are SGHAT and FQNNGV. V was cut by 4 bases and J by 11 bases, with 13 bases left in between. The DNA of the CDR3 is TGTGCCAGCAGCTCCATGGAGAGTATGCAGTATTTT. It codes for CASSSMESMQYF.

To note about this clonotype: One junction end disagrees with the germline gene, perhaps due to a read error. This rearrangement joins TRBV7-3 to TRBJ1-1; TRBD1 matches at 11 bases. Germline CDR1 is SGHTA and CDR2 is FQGTGA. CDR3 length: 15 residues. CDR3 sequence reads: CTSSPGTGGNTEAFF. CDR3 coding DNA: TGTACCAGCAGCCCGGGGACAGGGGGGAACACTGAAGCTTTCTTT.

This clonotype was counted between two and nine times. The chain links TRBV3-1 to TRBJ2-7; tentative D call: TRBD2 (5 bases). Germline V gene sequence: CDR1 LGHDT, CDR2 YNNKEL (reference sequence). Trimming took off 4 bases at V and 5 bases at J, with 12 bases between the two ends. The CDR3 spans 13 residues. Here the CDR3 reads CASSRVGSHEQYF. DNA of the CDR3: TGTGCCAGCAGCCGGGTAGGGAGTCACGAGCAGTACTTC.

The V and J genes are TRBV24-1 and TRBJ2-2; D is unresolved. Germline V gene data show CDR1 as KGHDR and CDR2 as SFDVKD. Trimming stripped 1 base from V and 7 bases from J, with 3 bases between. There are 12 residues in the CDR3. CDR3 residues: CATSDFSGELFF. For the CDR3, the DNA is TGTGCCACCAGTGATTTTAGCGGGGAGCTGTTTTTT.

This chain connects TRBV6-4 to TRBJ1-2; D not certain. Trimming took 2 bases from V and 5 from J, leaving 6 bases between them. CDR3 length: 12 residues. Germline values: CDR1 MRHNA, CDR2 SNTAGT. The chain's CDR3 is CASSDSGYGYTF. CDR3 nucleotides: TGTGCCAGCAGTGACAGTGGTTATGGCTACACCTTC.

This clonotype was seen repeatedly, ten times or more. The chain recombines TRBV6-1 with TRBJ2-3; D might be TRBD2 (5 bases). V was clipped by 6 bases and J by 0 bases, with 16 bases between them. The CDR3 extends over 16 amino acids. The germline V gene has CDR1 MNHNS and CDR2 SASEGT. The CDR3 loop is CASSQNTGLSTDTQYF. The CDR3 DNA is TGTGCCAGCAGCCAAAATACCGGACTCAGCACAGATACGCAGTATTTT.

There are a few counts of this clonotype. The chain carries TRBV19 and TRBJ1-4; a weak D match, TRBD1 (6 bases). Trimming took off 9 bases at V and 0 bases at J, with 11 bases between the two ends. This CDR3 is 14 amino acids long. Germline V lookup: CDR1 LNHDA, CDR2 SQIVND (reference sequence). CDR3 DNA sequence: TGTGCCAGCGCCAGGGGTGCAACTAATGAAAAACTGTTTTTT. Amino acids: CASARGATNEKLFF.

This clonotype was found many times. The gene calls are TRBV7-2 and TRBJ2-7; 8 positions agree with TRBD1. The V gene end was trimmed by 6 bases and the J gene end by 2 bases; junction bases not matched to a gene: 9. CDR1 and CDR2 from the germline V gene are SGHTA and FQGNSA. CDR3 length: 15 amino acids. CDR3 in DNA: TGTGCCAGCAGTCATCCCCGGGACAGGACCTACGAGCAGTACTTC. Amino acid sequence: CASSHPRDRTYEQYF.

This chain connects TRBV20-1 to TRBJ2-1, with D perhaps matching TRBD1 or TRBD2 (5 bases each). This CDR3 spans 12 amino acids. Trimming cost V 6 bases and J 6 bases, with 12 bases left between them. Germline loops: CDR1 DFQATT, CDR2 SNEGSKA (reference sequence). DNA for the CDR3: TGCAGTGCATGGGGGAGTACCAATGAGCAGTTCTTC. It encodes CSAWGSTNEQFF.

The V call is TRBV12-3 or TRBV12-4, the J call TRBJ1-5, with D maybe TRBD1 (6 bases). V was trimmed by 3 bases and J by 7 bases, leaving 13 bases between them. The CDR3 covers 14 residues. The chain's CDR3 is CASSFGAGEQPQHF. The CDR3 bases are TGTGCCAGCAGTTTTGGGGCAGGGGAACAGCCCCAGCATTTT.

There are a few counts of this clonotype. The chain is built from TRBV14 and TRBJ1-6, with a weak D call TRBD1 (5 bases). CDR3 size: 17 residues. V lost 3 bases to trimming and J lost 4 bases, with 16 bases between them. The germline gives CDR1 SGHDN, CDR2 FVKESK. DNA for the CDR3: TGTGCCAGCAGCCAGACGACAGCATTATTATATAATTCACCCCTCCACTTT. It is translated as CASSQTTALLYNSPLHF.

This clonotype was detected only a few times. This chain joins TRBV29-1 and TRBJ2-2, with a weak D call TRBD1 (6 bases). V was trimmed by 0 bases and J by 0 bases, leaving 17 bases between them. The CDR3 runs 18 residues. CDR1 is SQVTM and CDR2 is ANQGSEA in the germline V gene. Here the CDR3 reads CSVEDPLRDRSNTGELFF. Written as DNA, the CDR3 is TGCAGCGTTGAAGATCCCCTGAGAGACAGGTCGAACACCGGGGAGCTGTTTTTT.

This clonotype was recorded at least ten times. The rearrangement links TRBV11-2 to TRBJ1-6; 7 bases are shared with TRBD1. Germline V gene lookup returns CDR1 SGHAT and CDR2 FQNNGV. V shed 6 bases and J 0 bases; nucleotides not matched to a gene: 8. The CDR3 covers 17 residues. CDR3 residues: CASRRGQASSYNSPLHF. The CDR3 DNA is TGTGCCAGCAGACGCGGACAGGCAAGCTCCTATAATTCACCCCTCCACTTT.

This clonotype occurred a few times. This sequence joins TRBV9 and TRBJ2-1; D unclear. Between the trimmed V and J ends, which lost 2 bases and 6 bases, there was a span of 6 bases. Germline values: CDR1 SGDLS, CDR2 YYNGEE. CDR3 size: 12 residues. DNA for the CDR3: TGTGCCAGCAGCGTCGACCGCAATGAGCAGTTCTTC. It codes for CASSVDRNEQFF.

The CDR3 sequence: CASSLGSAGANVLTF. The CDR3 DNA follows: TGTGCCAGCAGTTTGGGTTCTGCTGGGGCCAACGTCCTGACTTTC. The genes are TRBV12-3 or TRBV12-4 and TRBJ2-6; D is unresolved. Between the trimmed V and J ends, which lost 3 bases and 2 bases, there was a span of 8 bases. The CDR3 is made up of 15 amino acids.

This clonotype was detected a few times. Germline is not matched at one junction end, which may reflect a read error. CDR3 amino acids: CASSLQQGNERLFF. The CDR3 bases are TGTGCCAGCAGCTTACAACAGGGGAATGAAAGACTGTTTTTT. The chain recombines TRBV7-9 with TRBJ1-4; 7 bases agree with TRBD1. CDR1 and CDR2 (germline): SEHNR, FQNEAQ (reference sequence). The CDR3 covers 14 residues.

The chain couples TRBV7-9 to TRBJ1-1, with TRBD1 identical over 8 bases. The J segment lost 5 bases and the V segment lost 0 bases, leaving 26 bases of the junction unmatched. CDR3 length: 22 residues. Germline V lookup: CDR1 SEHNR, CDR2 FQNEAQ (reference sequence). The CDR3, as DNA: TGTGCCAGCAGCTTAGCTAGTCTCGGACAGGGCCCTCGGGGGCCCACGGGGACTGAAGCTTTCTTT. Encoded protein: CASSLASLGQGPRGPTGTEAFF.

This clonotype was counted ten times or more. V usage is TRBV18 and J usage is TRBJ2-5, with D unresolved. The CDR3 consists of 13 residues. Germline V lookup: CDR1 KGHSH, CDR2 LQKENI. V was trimmed by 8 bases and J by 1 base, leaving 11 bases between them. This chain's CDR3 is CASSPDLQETQYF. Here the CDR3 DNA reads TGTGCCAGCAGCCCGGACCTCCAAGAGACCCAGTACTTC.

The CDR3 sequence is CSVEAGTGPYEQYF. CDR3 DNA: TGCAGCGTTGAGGCCGGGACAGGGCCCTACGAGCAGTACTTC. This chain uses TRBV29-1 with TRBJ2-7; TRBD1 matches at 9 bases. After removal of 3 bases from V and 2 bases from J, the junction contained 5 bases not matched to a gene. The germline V gene encodes CDR1 SQVTM and CDR2 ANQGSEA. The CDR3 covers 14 residues.

This clonotype has more than one count but fewer than ten. The rearrangement links TRBV4-1 to TRBJ2-3, with unresolved D. The CDR3 is made up of 15 amino acids. Trimming took 2 bases from V and 9 from J, leaving 18 bases between them. Germline-derived CDR1 and CDR2 are MGHRA and YSYEKL. CDR3 residues: CASSQKNSNLPTQYF. The CDR3 DNA is TGCGCCAGCAGCCAAAAGAACAGTAACCTCCCCACGCAGTATTTT.